This entry describes one T cell receptor (beta chain). Its binding antigen is unknown. No much larger clonotype is one base removed from it; base qualities were not supplied. Patients with a history of autoimmune disease or receiving systemic immunosuppression were excluded from the trial. Peripheral blood for TCR sequencing was collected from all dose cohorts at baseline, on cycle 4 day 1, and on cycle 7 day 1. The samples were drawn from a first-in-human, open-label, multicenter phase I dose-escalation trial of ivuxolimab. The trial enrolled adults with locally advanced or metastatic head and neck squamous cell, hepatocellular, melanoma or renal cell carcinoma. CD4+ and CD8+ T cells were sorted separately from peripheral blood before TCR sequencing. Spanning cysteine to phenylalanine, the CDR3 consists of 14 amino acids. The only DNA kept is the CDR3, 42 bases in frame from the first base. The junction shows trimming of 8 bases on V and 2 bases on J, plus 13 bases between the germline ends. CDR1 and CDR2, per the germline V gene, are SGHDN and FVKESK.

To sequence the TCRbeta CDR3 region, genomic DNA was isolated from the sorted cells. TCRbeta CDR3 regions were sequenced using the immunoSEQ Assay. The table comes from immuneACCESS by way of TCRdb, which keeps in-frame sequences with V and J called. Part of the clones is missing from these tables; in studies checked, under half for an unresolved V gene and the rest for unknown reasons. The sample table records roughly 56,000 clones; 82% of these occur just once. The ten largest clonotypes hold less than 4.5% of the sample. The source of the sample is a study of OX40 agonist ivuxolimab in advanced cancers. Regarding the research as a whole: Ivuxolimab was a fully human IgG2 agonistic monoclonal antibody targeting the costimulatory receptor OX40 (CD134). Peripheral TCRbeta sequencing was intended to test whether TCR sequence diversity was altered and clonal T-cell expansion was caused by ivuxolimab. Of the roughly 50 dose-escalation patients, hepatocellular carcinoma was present in roughly 19, melanoma in some 15, renal cell carcinoma in 9 and head and neck cancer in 9. The monotherapy dose-escalation portion (N ≈ 56 patients) of the phase I ivuxolimab trial is reported in the paper. Intravenous ivuxolimab was administered to patients every 2 weeks at six dose levels: 0.01, 0.1, 0.3, 1.5, 3 and 10 mg/kg. Patients were allowed to have had prior anti-PD-1, anti-PD-L1 or anti-CTLA-4 therapy, and around 41% of the dose-escalation patients had previously received checkpoint inhibitors. In the dose-escalation cohort, approximately 80% of patients were male, and the mean age was around 65 years with a range of 23 to 79. Three dose-escalation patients achieved partial responses, one with hepatocellular carcinoma and two with cutaneous melanoma.

Results the study describes overall, beyond this receptor: The antigen specificity of the clonally expanded peripheral T cells was not determined. At doses of 0.1 to 3.0 mg/kg, clonal expansion of both CD4+ and CD8+ T cells in blood was seen between baseline and week 6. Low levels of normalized T-cell clonal expansion were also seen in some patients who did not respond. On average, CD8+ T cells showed more expanded clones than CD4+ T cells after ivuxolimab. In the 0.1-3.0 mg/kg groups, partial responders had among the lowest normalized peripheral clonal expansion, particularly in CD8+ T cells.

The rearrangement combines TRBV14 with TRBJ1-5, and possibly TRBD1, on 6 matching bases. The sequencing used CD4+ or CD8+ T cells sorted from blood, collected in a trial of the OX40 agonist ivuxolimab. The clonotype originates from an adult with an advanced solid tumor such as melanoma, head and neck, liver or kidney cancer. CDR3 protein: CASPDRSGNQPQHF. Read as DNA, the sequence is TGTGCCAGCCCAGACAGGTCCGGCAATCAGCCCCAGCATTTT.